One sample yielded the 21 T cell receptor beta chains listed below, sequenced in a study of T cell responses to AZD1222 COVID-19 vaccine. This table comes from immunoSEQ multiplex PCR, and its TCRdb copy is limited to in-frame clones, with some not included. The data contain some 84,000 clones, roughly 88% of them singletons. The input for sequencing was peripheral blood, taken on day 0 of AZD1222 vaccination. These receptor sequences come from an adult in good health.

This chain connects TRBV3-1 (or the pseudogene TRBV3-2) to TRBJ2-4, with TRBD2 as a possible D gene (6 bases). Germline values: CDR1 LGHDT, CDR2 YNNKEL (reference sequence). V was trimmed by 4 bases and J by 1 base, leaving 11 bases between them. This CDR3 has 15 residues. CDR3 nucleotide sequence: TGTGCCAGCAGCCCAACGGGGGTGGCCAAAAACATTCAGTACTTC. Protein sequence: CASSPTGVAKNIQYF.

The genes are TRBV3-1 (or the pseudogene TRBV3-2) and TRBJ2-2; TRBD1 aligns across 7 bases. CDR1 LGHDT and CDR2 YNNKEL come from the germline V gene (reference sequence). This CDR3 region has 14 residues. J lost 6 bases, V lost 4 bases, and 5 bases had no gene match. DNA of the CDR3: TGTGCCAGCAGCCTAAACAGGGGTGCCGGGGAGCTGTTTTTT. The encoded protein is CASSLNRGAGELFF.

The chain uses TRBV6-5 and TRBJ1-2; a weak D match, TRBD1 (6 bases). Trimming took off 2 bases at V and 6 bases at J, with 7 bases between the two ends. In germline, CDR1 is MNHEY, CDR2 SVGAGI. The CDR3 is made up of 12 amino acids. CDR3 DNA sequence: TGTGCCAGCAGTTACAAGGGGGATGGCTACACCTTC. Its translation is CASSYKGDGYTF.

This clone was seen just once. This chain joins TRBV12-3 or TRBV12-4 and TRBJ2-1; D perhaps matches TRBD2 (5 bases). V dropped 5 bases and J dropped 8 bases, with 13 bases sitting between them. The CDR3 sequence is 13 residues long. CDR3 sequence (DNA): TGTGCCAGCAGTCCCCGAGGGCGGGATGAGCAGTTCTTC. This gives the protein CASSPRGRDEQFF.

CDR3: CASSSSGGLYGYTF. The CDR3, as DNA: TGTGCCAGCAGCTCCTCCGGGGGACTCTATGGCTACACCTTC. The V call is TRBV7-2, the J call TRBJ1-2, with a possible D match to TRBD1 (5 bases). This CDR3 has 14 residues. Germline CDR1 reads SGHTA; CDR2 reads FQGNSA. Trimming shortened V by 4 bases and J by 4 bases, and 13 bases separated the two germline ends.

The rearrangement uses TRBV12-3 or TRBV12-4 and TRBJ2-1; D remains unclear. V was clipped by 1 base and J by 12 bases, with 7 bases between them. The CDR3 is 11 residues long. The CDR3 reads CASSLEVWQFF. The CDR3 nucleotides are TGTGCCAGCAGTTTAGAAGTTTGGCAGTTCTTC.

The chain links TRBV7-8 to TRBJ2-1; D remains unclear. This CDR3 has 13 residues. Germline V gene sequence: CDR1 SGHVS, CDR2 FQNEAQ. V was shortened by 1 base and J by 6 bases, with 7 bases between the two germline ends. The CDR3 DNA reads TGTGCCAGCAGCTTAGTCGCTAGCAATGAGCAGTTCTTC. As protein: CASSLVASNEQFF.

This chain uses TRBV7-9 with TRBJ1-3; D is uncertain. CDR1 and CDR2 from the germline V gene are SEHNR and FQNEAQ (reference sequence). The CDR3 is made up of 12 amino acids. Between the trimmed V and J ends, which lost 1 base and 10 bases, there was a span of 8 bases. The CDR3 DNA follows: TGTGCCAGCAGCTTAGGGGCGGCGACCATATATTTT. This encodes CASSLGAATIYF. The full variable domain, completed using reference TRBV7-9 and TRBJ1-3, is DTGVSQNPRHKITKRGQNVTFRCDPISEHNRLYWYRQTLGQGPEFLTYFQNEAQLEKSRLLSDRFSAERPKGSFSTLEIQRTEQGDSAMYLCASSLGAATIYFGEGSWLTVV.

The chain carries TRBV14 and TRBJ2-7, with D tentatively TRBD2 (5 bases). V gave up 4 bases and J gave up 3 bases, with 16 bases separating them. The germline V gene encodes CDR1 SGHDN and CDR2 FVKESK. This CDR3 has 15 amino acids. The CDR3 DNA reads as TGTGCCAGCAGCCCAGGCGCTGGACTTTACTACGAGCAGTACTTC. Translated: CASSPGAGLYYEQYF.

The rearrangement links TRBV28 to TRBJ1-2; D is perhaps TRBD1 (5 bases). Germline V gene data show CDR1 as MDHEN and CDR2 as SYDVKM. Trimming cost V 6 bases and J 4 bases, with 24 bases left between them. The CDR3 length is 17 residues. CDR3 bases: TGTGCCAGCAGCCACGCGGACACGACCAGGTACTTCTATGGCTACACCTTC. Translation gives CASSHADTTRYFYGYTF.

The genes are TRBV19 and TRBJ1-5, with TRBD1 identical over 7 bases. Germline trimming cut 2 bases from V and 3 bases from J; bases unmatched to any gene: 7. Germline CDR1 reads LNHDA; CDR2 reads SQIVND (reference sequence). The CDR3 sequence is 16 residues long. Here the CDR3 reads CASSISRQGVNQPQHF. CDR3 nucleotide sequence: TGTGCCAGTAGTATAAGCCGACAGGGAGTCAATCAGCCCCAGCATTTT. Combining the CDR3 with reference TRBV19 and TRBJ1-5 gives the whole variable domain DGGITQSPKYLFRKEGQNVTLSCEQNLNHDAMYWYRQDPGQGLRLIYYSQIVNDFQKGDIAEGYSVSREKKESFPLTVTSAQKNPTAFYLCASSISRQGVNQPQHFGDGTRLSIL.

The rearrangement links TRBV10-3 to TRBJ2-3, with 7 bases matching TRBD2. V dropped 4 bases and J dropped 0; count of bases not matched to a gene: 10. The CDR3 has 17 amino acids. Per germline, CDR1 ENHRY and CDR2 SYGVKD. The CDR3 nucleotides read TGTGCCATCAGTGCTAGCGGAACCCACGCCAGCACAGATACGCAGTATTTT. It yields the protein CAISASGTHASTDTQYF.

This clone was observed a single time. The gene calls are TRBV21-1 and TRBJ2-5; the table gives TRBD1 as D, unverified against the DNA. TRBV21-1 is designated a pseudogene. This CDR3 region has 18 residues. CDR3 bases: TGTGCCAGCAGCAAATCTATTCTGCAGGGCAGTCCACTTCAGACCCAGTACTTC. Translating it yields CASSKSILQGSPLQTQYF.

The chain uses TRBV30 and TRBJ1-4; TRBD1 might be the D (5 bases). Germline values: CDR1 GTSNPN, CDR2 SVGIG (reference sequence). The ends were cut back, 3 bases at V and 0 bases at J, with 8 bases in the middle. CDR3 size: 14 residues. The CDR3 sequence: CAWSQGTTNEKLFF. CDR3 bases: TGTGCCTGGAGCCAGGGCACAACTAATGAAAAACTGTTTTTT.

CDR3 DNA sequence: TGTGCCTGGTTAGGACTAGCGAACCTTGAGCAGTTCTTC. This encodes CAWLGLANLEQFF. The chain recombines TRBV30 with TRBJ2-1; 9 nucleotides agree with TRBD2. Germline V gene data show CDR1 as GTSNPN and CDR2 as SVGIG (reference sequence). The trim removed 5 bases at V and 9 bases at J, leaving 8 bases unmatched. The CDR3 runs 13 residues.

This sequence joins TRBV29-1 and TRBJ1-1; D gene ambiguous. The CDR3 extends over 13 amino acids. The germline gives CDR1 SQVTM, CDR2 ANQGSEA. V lost 8 bases and J 0 bases, leaving 13 bases between the germline ends. The CDR3 bases are TGCAGCACATCGGGCCAGATGAACACTGAAGCTTTCTTT. Translation: CSTSGQMNTEAFF.

This clone has only one observation. The V and J genes are TRBV5-1 and TRBJ2-5, with 9 bases matching TRBD2. The CDR3 consists of 14 residues. In germline, CDR1 is SGHRS, CDR2 YFSETQ. Unmatched junction bases numbered 1, after V lost 2 bases and J lost 2 bases. As DNA, the CDR3 is TGCGCCAGCAGCTTAACTAGCGGGCAAGAGACCCAGTACTTC. The encoded protein is CASSLTSGQETQYF.

This clone was seen only a few times. This chain uses TRBV5-1 with TRBJ2-7; 7 nucleotides agree with TRBD2. Trimming removed 3 bases from V and 0 bases from J; junction bases left unmatched: 24. The CDR3 length is 21 residues. Germline loops: CDR1 SGHRS, CDR2 YFSETQ. CDR3 residues: CASSWAHECGSKLAYSYEQYF. In DNA, the CDR3 is TGCGCCAGCAGCTGGGCGCATGAATGCGGGAGTAAACTAGCGTACTCCTACGAGCAGTACTTC.

Only one count was recorded for this clone. This rearrangement joins TRBV11-3 to TRBJ2-1; possibly TRBD2 for D (5 bases). The V and J ends lost 5 bases and 10 bases respectively, with 18 bases between them. Germline values: CDR1 SGHNT, CDR2 YENEEA. This CDR3 is built from 14 residues. CDR3 sequence (DNA): TGTGCCAGCAGCCCGGCAGGAGGCCGAACGGAGCAGTTCTTC. This translates into CASSPAGGRTEQFF.

V gene TRBV3-1 (or the pseudogene TRBV3-2) combines with J gene TRBJ2-5; 9 bases line up with TRBD2. This CDR3 is 17 amino acids long. The trim removed 1 base at V and 0 bases at J, leaving 6 bases unmatched. CDR1 is LGHDT, CDR2 YNNKEL, per germline (reference sequence). CDR3 amino acids: CASSQAFQREDQETQYF. In DNA form, the CDR3 reads TGTGCCAGCAGCCAAGCCTTCCAGCGGGAGGACCAAGAGACCCAGTACTTC.

This sequence joins TRBV7-9 and TRBJ1-6; D remains ambiguous. Trimming stripped 5 bases from V and 0 bases from J, with 14 bases between. Germline V gene lookup returns CDR1 SEHNR and CDR2 FQNEAQ (reference sequence). The CDR3 runs to 17 residues. In nucleotides, the CDR3 is TGTGCCAGCAGCCCCGGGTGGACTAACTCCTATAATTCACCCCTCCACTTT. It encodes CASSPGWTNSYNSPLHF.